The sequence of this TCR beta chain was determined in a study of sequential checkpoint blockade in melanoma. Study background: Both treatment sequences were followed by maintenance nivolumab.

Sample treatment: randomized to nivolumab then ipilimumab (arm A) or the reverse (arm B). From thawed PBMCs, live CD3+CD8+ cells negative for CD19 and CD56 were sorted. The CDR3 runs 11 residues. The germline V and J ends were trimmed by 6 bases and 0 bases, with 3 bases remaining between them. Per the germline V gene, CDR1 is PRHDT and CDR2 is FYEKMQ (reference sequence). Only in-frame clones appear in the TCRdb table, and some are missing; sequencing was by immunoSEQ multiplex PCR. The sample records about 12,000 clones, nearly 80% being singletons. The chain uses TRBV13 and TRBJ2-7, with D unresolved. The receptor was derived from a human donor with melanoma. Sequencing was performed on CD8+ T cells sorted from blood (inferred from file names), taken from a patient given nivolumab and ipilimumab in sequence. CDR3 region: CASSNSYEQYF. The CDR3 region has the DNA TGTGCCAGCAGTAACTCCTACGAGCAGTACTTC.